This note documents a single TCR beta chain sequence. Antigen unknown. As TCR cDNA was made by 5'RACE template switching, a universal primer site and UMIs were added. TCRdb reprocessed the 5' RACE reads with MiXCR, giving one entry per CDR3 protein. The table has around 530,000 distinct CDR3 sequences, about 15% seen once. The data stem from a study of T cells after yellow fever vaccination. Whole-study results and caveats: Overlap between CD4 and CD8 compartments was detected for a small share of clonotypes. Weaker, the secondary response peaked sooner, at day 5 versus 15. Most primary-vaccination clones recurred post-booster (roughly 96% CD4, around 90% CD8).

The germline V gene encodes CDR1 LGHDT and CDR2 YNNKEL (reference sequence). This CDR3 has 16 amino acids. V lost 1 base and J 3 bases, leaving 15 bases between the germline ends. Sequencing was performed on PBMCs, taken around 5 days after the first yellow fever vaccination. This receptor was identified in a man younger than 35 who received the YFV17D yellow fever vaccine. This rearrangement joins TRBV3-1 to TRBJ1-1, with D perhaps TRBD1 (5 bases). CDR3 in DNA: TGTGCCAGCAGCCAAGCGTCACAATTGGGGGACACTGAAGCTTTCTTT. Translating it yields CASSQASQLGDTEAFF.